The 5 T cell receptor beta chains below were found in one sample sequenced in a study of blood T cell repertoires in COVID-19. The assay was immunoSEQ multiplex PCR, and TCRdb's table has in-frame clones only and misses some. The sample carries some 40,000 clones, about 92% recorded once. The sequencing sample was made of peripheral blood. These receptors came from a man aged 50 to 60 with COVID-19, enrolled during active disease.

This rearrangement joins TRBV5-4 to TRBJ2-5; TRBD2 matches 9 bases. The CDR3 covers 16 residues. Looked up from germline, CDR1 is SGHNT and CDR2 is YYREEE (reference sequence). V lost 6 bases to trimming and J lost 4 bases; unmatched junction nucleotides: 13. This CDR3 reads CASTWGSGSGLETQYF. CDR3 in DNA: TGTGCCAGCACCTGGGGTAGCGGGAGCGGGCTAGAGACCCAGTACTTC.

This chain joins TRBV6-6 and TRBJ2-7, with D perhaps matching TRBD2 (5 bases). The germline CDR1 and CDR2 sequences are MNHNY and SVGAGI (reference sequence). V gave up 6 bases and J gave up 6 bases, with 18 bases separating them. The CDR3 sequence is 14 residues long. The CDR3 nucleotides read TGTGCCAGCAGCCCCCCAAATGGACTCGGCGAGCAGTACTTC. Translated: CASSPPNGLGEQYF.

This chain joins TRBV9 and TRBJ1-2, with a weak D call TRBD1 (5 bases). Germline CDR1 and CDR2: SGDLS and YYNGEE. The CDR3 is 13 amino acids. The V and J ends lost 2 bases and 4 bases respectively, with 9 bases between them. CDR3 protein: CASSVQGSYGYTF. The CDR3 coding sequence is TGTGCCAGCAGCGTCCAGGGCAGCTATGGCTACACCTTC.

The V and J genes are TRBV5-1 and TRBJ2-7, with 8 nucleotides matching TRBD2. This CDR3 spans 14 amino acids. V gave up 4 bases and J gave up 2 bases; unmatched junction bases: 5. Germline V CDR1 and CDR2: SGHRS, YFSETQ. The DNA of the CDR3 is TGCGCCAGCAGCCCCTCCGGGGGGGCCTACGAGCAGTACTTC. Encoded protein: CASSPSGGAYEQYF.

This clone was counted a few times. The CDR3 region has the DNA TGCGCCAGCAGCCACCCAGGGGGCCCGGGGACCGGGGAGCTGTTTTTT. It is translated as CASSHPGGPGTGELFF. The chain has TRBV4-1 and TRBJ2-2, with 8 nucleotides matching TRBD1. CDR1 MGHRA and CDR2 YSYEKL come from the germline V gene. With 3 bases clipped from V and 5 bases from J, the junction kept 8 bases outside the gene matches. CDR3 size: 16 residues.